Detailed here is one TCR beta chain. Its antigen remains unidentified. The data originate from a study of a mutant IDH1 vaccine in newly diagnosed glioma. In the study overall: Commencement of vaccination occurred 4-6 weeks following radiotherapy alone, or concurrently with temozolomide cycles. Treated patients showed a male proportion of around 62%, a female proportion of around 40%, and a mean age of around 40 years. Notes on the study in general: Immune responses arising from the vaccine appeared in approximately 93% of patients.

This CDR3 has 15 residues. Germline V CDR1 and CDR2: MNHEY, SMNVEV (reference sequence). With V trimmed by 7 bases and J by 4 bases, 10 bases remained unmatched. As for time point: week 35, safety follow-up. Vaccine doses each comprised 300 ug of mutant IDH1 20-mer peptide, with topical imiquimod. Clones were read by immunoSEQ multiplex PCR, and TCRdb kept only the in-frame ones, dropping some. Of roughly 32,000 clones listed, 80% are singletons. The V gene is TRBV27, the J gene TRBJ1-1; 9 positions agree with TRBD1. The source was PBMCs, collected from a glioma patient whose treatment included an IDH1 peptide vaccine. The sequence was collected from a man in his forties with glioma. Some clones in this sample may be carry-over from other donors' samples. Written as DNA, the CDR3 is TGTGCCAGCATGACCATCGGGACAGGGACCACTGAAGCTTTCTTT. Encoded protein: CASMTIGTGTTEAFF.